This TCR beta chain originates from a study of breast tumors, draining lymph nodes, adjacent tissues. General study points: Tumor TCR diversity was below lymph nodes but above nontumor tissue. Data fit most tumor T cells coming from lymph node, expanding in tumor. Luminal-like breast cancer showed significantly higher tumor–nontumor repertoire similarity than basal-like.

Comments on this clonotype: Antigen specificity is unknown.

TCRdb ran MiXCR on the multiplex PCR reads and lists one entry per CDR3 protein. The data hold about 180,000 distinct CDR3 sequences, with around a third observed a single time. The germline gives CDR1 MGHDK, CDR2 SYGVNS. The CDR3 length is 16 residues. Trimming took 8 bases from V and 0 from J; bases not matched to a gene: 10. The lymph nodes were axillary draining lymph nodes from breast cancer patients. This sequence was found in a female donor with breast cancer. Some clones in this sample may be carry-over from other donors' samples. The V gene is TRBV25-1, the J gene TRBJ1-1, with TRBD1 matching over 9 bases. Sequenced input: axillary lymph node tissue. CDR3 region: CASGNRGRLVNTEAFF. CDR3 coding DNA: TGTGCCAGCGGGAACAGGGGGCGCTTGGTGAACACTGAAGCTTTCTTT.